The sequence of this T cell receptor beta chain was determined in a study of molecular identifiers for immune sequencing clone quantification (dated by TCRdb to 2017 to 2018). For the study in its entirety: For a replicate experiment, the RNA from either 20,000 or 100,000 naive CD8 T cells was divided into five aliquots, and four of those aliquots went on to sequencing. This methods study benchmarked molecular-identifier clustering-based TCR repertoire sequencing (MIDCIRS) and TCR RNA copy counting, using CD8 T cells to do so. On the study overall, not on this receptor specifically: The naive libraries included spiked-in Jurkat TCR RNA (roughly 9 copies' worth), and this RNA is not part of the donor repertoire. About 3 recovered TCR RNA copies per cell were obtained by modeling, versus roughly 10 by digital PCR, implying a capture efficiency of about 30%. When barcode sub-clustering was left out, chimeric consensus sequences inflated TCR diversity, with chimeras reaching as high as 47%. In CMV-specific effector cells, over 97% of molecules were held by clones above 20 RNA copies, whereas under 1% of molecules were held by such clones in naive cells. Highly expanded clone sizes could be underestimated because identical TCR molecules may share a barcode. Spiked-in Jurkat TCR RNA equivalent to a single cell was reported to be detectable even among approximately 900,000 naive CD8 T cells.

Trimming removed 3 bases from V and 2 bases from J; the gene matches leave 7 bases unexplained. The CDR1 and CDR2 encoded by the germline V gene (reference sequence) are DFQATT and SNEGSKA. The CDR3 holds 15 amino acids from the cysteine to the phenylalanine. Left in the record is the CDR3 DNA by itself, 45 bases read in frame from the first base. Libraries of naive CD8 T cells were built from anywhere between about 20,000 and 1,000,000 sorted cells, with 10%, 30% or 50% of the purified RNA used. Naive CD8 T cells, defined as CD8+CD4-CCR7+CD45RA+, were FACS-sorted into RLT Plus buffer on a BD FACSAria II. To test detection sensitivity, Jurkat RNA equivalent to under 12 TCR copies was spiked into samples of about 17,000-1,100,000 naive CD8 T cells. Enrichment of CD8 T cells was performed with RosetteSep CD8+ T Cell Enrichment Cocktail and Ficoll-Paque, after which ACK red cell lysis was carried out.

Libraries were prepared through PCR. TCRdb records Illumina HiSeq 4000 as the sequencer. Bulk TCR libraries were made following a previously described method, with the TCR primers given in Table S5. Purification of total RNA was performed with the Qiagen AllPrep DNA/RNA kit. Before any analysis, reads coming from multiple sequencing runs of the same library were combined into one pool. Under the source paper's analysis protocol: Reads were retained only if the reads had an exact TCR constant sequence, and the retained reads were trimmed to 150 nt and grouped according to their 12-nt molecular barcodes. Reads within each barcode group were sub-clustered using a 15% Levenshtein threshold, and quality-weighted consensus sequences were constructed for each RNA molecule. Non-functional sequences were removed, as were lower-count sequences one edit away from another. On the basis of fitting two negative binomial distributions, barcode sub-clusters with fewer than 20% of the maximum read count were discarded. TCRdb reanalyzed the raw reads on its own, using fastp at Q25 for trimming and MiXCR for clone calling, and kept in-frame beta chains. For every CDR3 protein sequence, its rows merge into one entry that carries the most common genes and DNA. TCRdb, not the authors, supplied the V and J calls. Across this sample there are approximately 550,000 distinct CDR3 sequences, with roughly a fifth seen only once. The top ten constitute 0.7% to 0.95% of the sample.

Turning to this clonotype: Its recognized antigen is unknown. No much larger clone is present one base from it, and per-base qualities are unavailable.

The TCR was taken from a human donor in good health. Some libraries in this study had Jurkat cell RNA spiked in. The chain links TRBV20-1 with TRBJ2-7, and TRBD1 aligns with 10 junction nucleotides. The sequenced material came from naive CD8+ T cells from blood, with Jurkat cell RNA spiked in. In light of the paper, this sample's cell subset or site label describes: FACS-sorted CD8+CD4-CCR7+CD45RA+ naive T cells. The DNA sequence is given as TGCAGTGCTAGGTACCGGACAGGGGGGCCCTACGAGCAGTACTTC. Its protein is CSARYRTGGPYEQYF.